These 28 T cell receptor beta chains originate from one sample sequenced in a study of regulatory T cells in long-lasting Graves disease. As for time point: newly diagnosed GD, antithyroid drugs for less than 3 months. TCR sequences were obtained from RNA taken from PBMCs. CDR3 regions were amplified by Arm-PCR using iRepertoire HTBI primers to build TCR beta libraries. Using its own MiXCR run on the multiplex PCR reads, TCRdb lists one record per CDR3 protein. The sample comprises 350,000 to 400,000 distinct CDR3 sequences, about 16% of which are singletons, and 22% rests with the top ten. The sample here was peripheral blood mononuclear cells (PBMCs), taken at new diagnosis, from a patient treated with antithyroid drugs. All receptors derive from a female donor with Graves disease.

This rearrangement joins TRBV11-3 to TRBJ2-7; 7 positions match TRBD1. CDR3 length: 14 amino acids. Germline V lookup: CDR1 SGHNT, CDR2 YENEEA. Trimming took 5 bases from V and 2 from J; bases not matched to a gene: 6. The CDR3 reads CASSPDTGAYEQYF. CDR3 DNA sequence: TGTGCCAGCAGCCCCGACACAGGGGCCTACGAGCAGTACTTC.

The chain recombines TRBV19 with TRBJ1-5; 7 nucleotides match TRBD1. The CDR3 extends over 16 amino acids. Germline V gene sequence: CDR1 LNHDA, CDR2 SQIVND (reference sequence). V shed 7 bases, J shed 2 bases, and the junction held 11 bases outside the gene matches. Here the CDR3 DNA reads TGTGCCAGTATTGGAAGACAGGGATCGCGCAATCAGCCCCAGCATTTT. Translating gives CASIGRQGSRNQPQHF.

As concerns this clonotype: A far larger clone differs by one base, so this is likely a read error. The chain's CDR3 is CASSCGQGAADTQYF. The CDR3 DNA reads TGTGCCAGCAGTTGTGGACAGGGGGCAGCAGATACGCAGTATTTT. This chain uses TRBV9 with TRBJ2-3, with 11 bases lining up with TRBD1. The J segment lost 4 bases and the V segment lost 5 bases, leaving 6 bases of the junction unmatched. The CDR3 is made up of 15 amino acids. Germline V lookup: CDR1 SGDLS, CDR2 YYNGEE.

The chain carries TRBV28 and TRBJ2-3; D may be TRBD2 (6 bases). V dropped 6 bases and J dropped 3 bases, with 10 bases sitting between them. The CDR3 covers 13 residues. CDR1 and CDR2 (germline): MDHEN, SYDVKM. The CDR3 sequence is CASRNSGTDTQYF. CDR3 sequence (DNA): TGTGCCAGCAGGAACAGCGGGACAGATACGCAGTATTTT.

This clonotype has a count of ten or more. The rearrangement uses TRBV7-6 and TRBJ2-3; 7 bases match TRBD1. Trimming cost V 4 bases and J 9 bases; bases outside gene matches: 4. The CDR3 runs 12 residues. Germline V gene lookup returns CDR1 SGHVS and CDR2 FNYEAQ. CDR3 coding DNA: TGTGCCAGCAGCTGGGACAGCCTAACGCAGTATTTT. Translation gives CASSWDSLTQYF.

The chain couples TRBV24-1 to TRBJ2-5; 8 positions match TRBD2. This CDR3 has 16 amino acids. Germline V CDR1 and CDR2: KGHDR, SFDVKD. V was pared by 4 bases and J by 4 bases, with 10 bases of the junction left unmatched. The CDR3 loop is CATSDPREGLGETQYF. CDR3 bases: TGTGCCACCAGTGACCCCCGGGAGGGCCTAGGAGAGACCCAGTACTTC.

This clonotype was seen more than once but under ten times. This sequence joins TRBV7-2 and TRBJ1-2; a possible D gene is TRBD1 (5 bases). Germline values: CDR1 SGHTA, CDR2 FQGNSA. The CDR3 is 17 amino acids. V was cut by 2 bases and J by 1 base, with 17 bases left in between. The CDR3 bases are TGTGCCAGCAGCTTATCATCCCTGGGGCTCTATAACTATGGCTACACCTTC. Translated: CASSLSSLGLYNYGYTF.

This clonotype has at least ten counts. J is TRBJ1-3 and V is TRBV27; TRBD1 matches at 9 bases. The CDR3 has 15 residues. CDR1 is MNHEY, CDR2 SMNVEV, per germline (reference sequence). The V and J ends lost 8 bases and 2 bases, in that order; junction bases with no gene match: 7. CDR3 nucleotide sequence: TGTGCCAGCTCACTACAGGGGGCTCCTGGAAACACCATATATTTT. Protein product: CASSLQGAPGNTIYF.

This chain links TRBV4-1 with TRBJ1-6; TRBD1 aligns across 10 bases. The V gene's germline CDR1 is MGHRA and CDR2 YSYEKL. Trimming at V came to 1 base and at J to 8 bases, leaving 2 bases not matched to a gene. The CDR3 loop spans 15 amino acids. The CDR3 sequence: CASSQGGQGHSPLHF. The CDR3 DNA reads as TGCGCCAGCAGCCAAGGGGGACAGGGGCATTCACCCCTCCACTTT.

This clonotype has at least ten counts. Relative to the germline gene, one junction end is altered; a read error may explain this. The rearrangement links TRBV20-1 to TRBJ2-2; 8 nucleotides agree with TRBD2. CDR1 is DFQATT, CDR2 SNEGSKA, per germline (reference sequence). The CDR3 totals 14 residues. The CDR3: CGQEGAGGTGELFF. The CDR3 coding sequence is TGTGGCCAGGAGGGTGCGGGGGGCACCGGGGAGCTGTTTTTT.

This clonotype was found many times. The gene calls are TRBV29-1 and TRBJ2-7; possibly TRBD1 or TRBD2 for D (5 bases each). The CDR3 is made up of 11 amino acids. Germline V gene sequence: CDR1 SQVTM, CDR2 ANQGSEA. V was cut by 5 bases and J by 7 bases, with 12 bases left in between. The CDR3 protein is CSVTGLVEQYF. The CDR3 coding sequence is TGCAGCGTTACGGGGCTAGTTGAGCAGTACTTC.

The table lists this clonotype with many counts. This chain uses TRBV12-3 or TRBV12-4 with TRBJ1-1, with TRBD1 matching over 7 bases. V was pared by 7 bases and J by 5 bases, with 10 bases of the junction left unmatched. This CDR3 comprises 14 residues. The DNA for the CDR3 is TGTGCCAGCATCCAAGAGACAGGGAATACTGAAGCTTTCTTT. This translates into CASIQETGNTEAFF.

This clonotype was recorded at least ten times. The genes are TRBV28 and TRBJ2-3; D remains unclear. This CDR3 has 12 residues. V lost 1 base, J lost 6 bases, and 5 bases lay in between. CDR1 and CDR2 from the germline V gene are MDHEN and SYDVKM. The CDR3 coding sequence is TGTGCCAGCAGTTTATTATCCGATACGCAGTATTTT. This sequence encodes CASSLLSDTQYF.

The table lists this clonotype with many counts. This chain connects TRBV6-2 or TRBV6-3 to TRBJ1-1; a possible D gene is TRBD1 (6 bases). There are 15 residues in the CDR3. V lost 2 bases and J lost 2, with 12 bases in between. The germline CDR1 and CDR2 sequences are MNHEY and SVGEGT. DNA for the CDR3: TGTGCCAGCAGTTACCCGGACAGACCCAACACTGAAGCTTTCTTT. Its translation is CASSYPDRPNTEAFF.

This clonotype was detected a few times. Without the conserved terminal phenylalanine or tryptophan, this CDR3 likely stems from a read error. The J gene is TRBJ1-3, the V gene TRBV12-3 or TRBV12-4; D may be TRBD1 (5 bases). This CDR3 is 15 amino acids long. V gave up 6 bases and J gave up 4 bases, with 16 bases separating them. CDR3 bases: TGTGCCAGCAGACCTGGGGCAGGGAGCGGAAACACCATATATTCT. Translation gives CASRPGAGSGNTIYS.

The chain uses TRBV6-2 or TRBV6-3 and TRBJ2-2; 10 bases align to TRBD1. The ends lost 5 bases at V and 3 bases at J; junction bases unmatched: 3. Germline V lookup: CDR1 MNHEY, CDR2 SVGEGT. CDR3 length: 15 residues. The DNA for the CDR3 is TGTGCCAGCAGTCCCGGGACAGGGGACACCGGGGAGCTGTTTTTT. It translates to CASSPGTGDTGELFF.

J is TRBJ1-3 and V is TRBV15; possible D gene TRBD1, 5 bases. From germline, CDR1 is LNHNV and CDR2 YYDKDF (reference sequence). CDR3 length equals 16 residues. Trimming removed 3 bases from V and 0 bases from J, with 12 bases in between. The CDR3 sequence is CATSREQAFSGNTIYF. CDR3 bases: TGTGCCACCAGCAGGGAACAGGCCTTCTCTGGAAACACCATATATTTT.

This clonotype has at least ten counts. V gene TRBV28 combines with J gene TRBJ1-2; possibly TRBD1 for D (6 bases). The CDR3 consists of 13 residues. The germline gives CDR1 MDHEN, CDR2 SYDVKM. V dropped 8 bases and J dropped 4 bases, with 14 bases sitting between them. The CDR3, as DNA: TGTGCCAGCGCAACAGGGACCTCCTATGGCTACACCTTC. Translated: CASATGTSYGYTF.

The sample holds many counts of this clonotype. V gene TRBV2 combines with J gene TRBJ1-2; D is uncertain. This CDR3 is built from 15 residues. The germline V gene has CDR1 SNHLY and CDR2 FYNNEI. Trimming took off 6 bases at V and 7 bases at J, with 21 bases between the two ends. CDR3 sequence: CASSHKGDGSIGYTF. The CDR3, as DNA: TGTGCCAGCAGCCACAAGGGCGACGGGAGCATTGGCTACACCTTC.

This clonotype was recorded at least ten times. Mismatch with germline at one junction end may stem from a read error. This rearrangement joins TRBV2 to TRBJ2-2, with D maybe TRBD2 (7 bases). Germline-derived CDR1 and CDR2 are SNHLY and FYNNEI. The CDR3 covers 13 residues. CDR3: CARGAPESGELFF. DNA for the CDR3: TGCGCCCGGGGGGCCCCTGAGAGCGGGGAGCTGTTTTTT.

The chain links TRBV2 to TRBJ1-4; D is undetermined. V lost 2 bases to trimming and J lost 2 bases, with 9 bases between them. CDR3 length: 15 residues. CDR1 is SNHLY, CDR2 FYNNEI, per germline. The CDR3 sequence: CASSEFRGTNEKLFF. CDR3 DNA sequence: TGTGCCAGCAGTGAATTCCGGGGTACTAATGAAAAACTGTTTTTT.

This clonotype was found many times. The CDR3 DNA sequence: TGTGCCTGGAGTGTACCGGGACTAGGGAGCTACGAGCAGTACTTC. Residues: CAWSVPGLGSYEQYF. The chain combines TRBV30 with TRBJ2-7; 8 nucleotides line up with TRBD2. Germline trimming cut 0 bases from V and 3 bases from J; bases unmatched to any gene: 7. The CDR3 runs to 15 residues. Looked up from germline, CDR1 is GTSNPN and CDR2 is SVGIG (reference sequence).

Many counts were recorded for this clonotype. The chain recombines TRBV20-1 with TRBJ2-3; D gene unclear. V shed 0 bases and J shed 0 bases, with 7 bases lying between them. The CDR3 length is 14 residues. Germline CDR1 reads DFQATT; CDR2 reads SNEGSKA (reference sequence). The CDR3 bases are TGCAGTGCTAGAGATCCCGACAGCACAGATACGCAGTATTTT. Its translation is CSARDPDSTDTQYF.

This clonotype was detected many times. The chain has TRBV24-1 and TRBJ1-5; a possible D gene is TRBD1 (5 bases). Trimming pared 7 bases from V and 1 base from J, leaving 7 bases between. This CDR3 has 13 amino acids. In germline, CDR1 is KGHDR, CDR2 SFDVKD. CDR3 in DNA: TGTGCCACCAGCCGGGACAGCAATCAGCCCCAGCATTTT. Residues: CATSRDSNQPQHF.

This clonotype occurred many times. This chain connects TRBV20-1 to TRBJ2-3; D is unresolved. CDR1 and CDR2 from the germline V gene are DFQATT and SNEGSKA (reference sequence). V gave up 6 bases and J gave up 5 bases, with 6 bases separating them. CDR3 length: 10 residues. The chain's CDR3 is CSALRDTQYF. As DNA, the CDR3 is TGCAGTGCCCTAAGAGATACGCAGTATTTT.

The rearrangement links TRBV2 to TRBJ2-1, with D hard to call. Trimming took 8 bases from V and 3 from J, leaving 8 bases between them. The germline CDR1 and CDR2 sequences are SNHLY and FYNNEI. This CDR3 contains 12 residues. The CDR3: CASGPHYNEQFF. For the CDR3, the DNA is TGTGCCAGCGGACCCCACTACAATGAGCAGTTCTTC.

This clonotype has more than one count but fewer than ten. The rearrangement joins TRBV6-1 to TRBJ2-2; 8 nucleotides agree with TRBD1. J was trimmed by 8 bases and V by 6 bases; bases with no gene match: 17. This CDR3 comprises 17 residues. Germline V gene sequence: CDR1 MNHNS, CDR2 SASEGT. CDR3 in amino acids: CASRNPGQGANYGELFF. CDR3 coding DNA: TGTGCCAGCAGAAATCCGGGGCAGGGGGCTAATTATGGGGAGCTGTTTTTT.

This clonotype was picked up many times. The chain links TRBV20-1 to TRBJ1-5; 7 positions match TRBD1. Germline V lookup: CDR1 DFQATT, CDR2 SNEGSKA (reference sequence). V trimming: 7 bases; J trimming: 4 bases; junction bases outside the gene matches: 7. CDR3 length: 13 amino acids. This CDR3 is CSVARGRNQPQHF. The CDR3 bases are TGCAGTGTGGCCAGGGGGAGAAATCAGCCCCAGCATTTT.